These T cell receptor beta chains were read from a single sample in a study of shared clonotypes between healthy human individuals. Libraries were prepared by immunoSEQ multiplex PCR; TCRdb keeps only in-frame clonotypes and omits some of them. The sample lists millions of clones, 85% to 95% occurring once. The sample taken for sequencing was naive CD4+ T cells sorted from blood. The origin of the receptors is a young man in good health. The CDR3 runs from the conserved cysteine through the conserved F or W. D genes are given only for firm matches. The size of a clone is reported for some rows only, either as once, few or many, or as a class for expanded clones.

CDR3aa: CASSPGTGTDNTIYF
CDR3nt: TGTGCCAGCAGCCCAGGTACCGGGACAGATAACACCATATATTTT
j_gene: TRBJ1-3
abundance: NA
d_gene: TRBD1
v_gene: TRBV6-5

CDR3aa: CASSVDFGETQYF
CDR3nt: TGTGCCAGCAGCGTAGATTTTGGGGAGACCCAGTACTTC
j_gene: TRBJ2-5
abundance: NA
d_gene: NA
v_gene: TRBV9

CDR3aa: CASSPSGQGVYNEQFF
CDR3nt: TGTGCCAGCAGCCCCTCGGGACAGGGGGTTTACAATGAGCAGTTCTTC
j_gene: TRBJ2-1
abundance: NA
d_gene: TRBD1
v_gene: TRBV7-2

CDR3aa: CASSIRGQRDTYGYTF
CDR3nt: TGTGCCAGTAGTATTAGGGGACAGAGGGATACCTATGGCTACACCTTC
j_gene: TRBJ1-2
abundance: once
d_gene: TRBD1
v_gene: TRBV19

CDR3aa: CASSFRNSYEQYF
CDR3nt: TGTGCCAGCAGTTTCCGGAACTCCTACGAGCAGTACTTC
j_gene: TRBJ2-7
abundance: NA
d_gene: NA
v_gene: TRBV28

CDR3aa: CASRDRGANYGYTF
CDR3nt: TGTGCCAGCAGAGACAGAGGAGCTAACTATGGCTACACCTTC
j_gene: TRBJ1-2
abundance: NA
d_gene: NA
v_gene: TRBV2

CDR3aa: CSVAGPTGELFF
CDR3nt: TGCAGCGTTGCGGGGCCCACCGGGGAGCTGTTTTTT
j_gene: TRBJ2-2
abundance: few
d_gene: NA
v_gene: TRBV29-1

CDR3aa: CASSLTDSPVYGYTF
CDR3nt: TGTGCCAGCAGTTTGACCGACAGCCCAGTCTATGGCTACACCTTC
j_gene: TRBJ1-2
abundance: once
d_gene: NA
v_gene: TRBV28

CDR3aa: CASSQIAGANTGELFF
CDR3nt: TGCGCCAGCAGCCAAATAGCGGGGGCGAACACCGGGGAGCTGTTTTTT
j_gene: TRBJ2-2
abundance: NA
d_gene: TRBD2
v_gene: TRBV4-1

CDR3aa: CASSRGRNEQFF
CDR3nt: TGTGCCAGCAGCCGGGGTAGGAATGAGCAGTTCTTC
j_gene: TRBJ2-1
abundance: NA
d_gene: NA
v_gene: TRBV6-5

CDR3aa: CASSQGAGTSGYF
CDR3nt: TGCGCCAGCAGTCAGGGAGCCGGGACTAGCGGGTACTTC
j_gene: TRBJ2-4
abundance: NA
d_gene: TRBD2
v_gene: TRBV23-1

CDR3aa: CASSIRGDTNSPLHF
CDR3nt: TGTGCCAGCAGTATTCGGGGAGACACGAATTCACCCCTCCACTTT
j_gene: TRBJ1-6
abundance: NA
d_gene: NA
v_gene: TRBV6-5

CDR3aa: CASSPDPGRNEKLFF
CDR3nt: TGCGCCAGCAGCCCCGACCCGGGACGGAATGAAAAACTGTTTTTT
j_gene: TRBJ1-4
abundance: NA
d_gene: NA
v_gene: TRBV5-1

CDR3aa: CASKTQGRDTQYF
CDR3nt: TGTGCCAGTAAAACACAGGGGAGAGATACGCAGTATTTT
j_gene: TRBJ2-3
abundance: NA
d_gene: TRBD1
v_gene: TRBV19

CDR3aa: CASRFAGTANYGYTF
CDR3nt: TGTGCCAGCAGGTTCGCCGGGACAGCTAACTATGGCTACACCTTC
j_gene: TRBJ1-2
abundance: NA
d_gene: TRBD1
v_gene: TRBV28

CDR3aa: CASRVTGNSYNSPLHF
CDR3nt: TGTGCCAGCAGAGTGACAGGGAACTCCTATAATTCACCCCTCCACTTT
j_gene: TRBJ1-6
abundance: NA
d_gene: TRBD1
v_gene: TRBV2

CDR3aa: CASSSRTGEAFF
CDR3nt: TGTGCCAGCAGTTCGCGAACAGGAGAAGCTTTCTTT
j_gene: TRBJ1-1
abundance: once
d_gene: NA
v_gene: TRBV6-5

CDR3aa: CAWSPGVAGYTF
CDR3nt: TGTGCCTGGAGTCCAGGGGTGGCTGGCTACACCTTC
j_gene: TRBJ1-2
abundance: NA
d_gene: NA
v_gene: TRBV30

CDR3aa: CASSFGTDYGYTF
CDR3nt: TGCGCCAGCAGCTTCGGGACAGATTATGGCTACACCTTC
j_gene: TRBJ1-2
abundance: NA
d_gene: TRBD1
v_gene: TRBV5-1

CDR3aa: CASSAPGPQETQYF
CDR3nt: TGTGCCAGCAGCGCCCCCGGACCCCAAGAGACCCAGTACTTC
j_gene: TRBJ2-5
abundance: NA
d_gene: NA
v_gene: TRBV2